The 27 T cell receptor beta chains given below trace back to one sample, sequenced in a study of a mutant IDH1 vaccine in newly diagnosed glioma. These receptors' targets are unknown. Specified time point: week 11, during vaccination. Vaccinated patients received 300 ug of mutant IDH1 20-mer peptide per dose, with topical imiquimod. Using immunoSEQ multiplex PCR, the repertoire was profiled, and TCRdb retains in-frame clones only, with some absent. Counted here are tens of thousands of clones, about four fifths occurring once; the ten biggest clones make up 5.9%. Sequencing used PBMCs, obtained from a glioma patient whose treatment included an IDH1 peptide vaccine. These TCRs come from a man in his fifties or sixties with glioma.

This clone was seen once. The gene calls are TRBV5-6 and TRBJ2-1; D tentatively reads TRBD1 or TRBD2 (6 bases each). Germline assignment: CDR1 SGHDT and CDR2 YYEEEE. The CDR3 loop spans 11 amino acids. V lost 3 bases to trimming and J lost 10 bases, with 8 bases between them. The CDR3 nucleotides are TGTGCCAGCAGCTACGGGGGCGAGCAGTTCTTC. Protein sequence: CASSYGGEQFF.

This clone was seen many times. V gene TRBV2 combines with J gene TRBJ1-2; D is possibly TRBD1 (6 bases). The CDR3 sequence is 13 residues long. The V end was cut by 7 bases, the J end by 2 bases, with 11 bases between. Germline CDR1 reads SNHLY; CDR2 reads FYNNEI. This chain's CDR3 is CASILGTNYGYTF. The CDR3 DNA follows: TGTGCCAGCATATTAGGGACAAACTATGGCTACACCTTC.

The chain carries TRBV7-9 and TRBJ1-1, with D tentatively TRBD1 (5 bases). V shed 1 base and J shed 11 bases, with 14 bases lying between them. This CDR3 is 13 amino acids long. The germline gives CDR1 SEHNR, CDR2 FQNEAQ (reference sequence). CDR3 in amino acids: CASSLGHRPGAFF. Here the CDR3 DNA reads TGTGCCAGCAGCTTAGGCCACAGGCCAGGGGCTTTCTTT. Full variable domain (missing parts from reference TRBV7-9 and TRBJ1-1): DTGVSQNPRHKITKRGQNVTFRCDPISEHNRLYWYRQTLGQGPEFLTYFQNEAQLEKSRLLSDRFSAERPKGSFSTLEIQRTEQGDSAMYLCASSLGHRPGAFFGQGTRLTVV.

This chain links TRBV20-1 with TRBJ2-5, with D uncertain. The germline gives CDR1 DFQATT, CDR2 SNEGSKA (reference sequence). This CDR3 spans 11 amino acids. V was shortened by 0 bases and J by 5 bases, with 4 bases between the two germline ends. In nucleotides, the CDR3 is TGCAGTGCTAGAGATAAGGAGACCCAGTACTTC. Translated: CSARDKETQYF.

This clone was found a few times. CDR3 nucleotide sequence: TGTGCCAGCACCTCCGGAGGGGTAAGCTTTGACACTGAAGCTTTCTTT. This codes for CASTSGGVSFDTEAFF. The chain employs TRBV5-5 and TRBJ1-1; D is possibly TRBD1 (5 bases). Germline values: CDR1 SGHKS, CDR2 YYEKEE (reference sequence). V gave up 6 bases and J gave up 3 bases, with 21 bases separating them. The CDR3 sequence is 16 residues long. The whole variable domain, filled in from reference TRBV5-5 and TRBJ1-1, reads DAGVTQSPTHLIKTRGQQVTLRCSPISGHKSVSWYQQVLGQGPQFIFQYYEKEERGRGNFPDRFSARQFPNYSSELNVNALLLGDSALYLCASTSGGVSFDTEAFFGQGTRLTVV.

This chain connects TRBV5-1 to TRBJ1-1; TRBD1 might be the D (5 bases). V shed 4 bases and J shed 0 bases, with 10 bases lying between them. The CDR3 length is 14 residues. From germline, CDR1 is SGHRS and CDR2 YFSETQ. This CDR3 reads CASSLNRLNTEAFF. The CDR3 region has the DNA TGCGCCAGCAGCCTGAACAGGCTGAACACTGAAGCTTTCTTT.

This chain uses TRBV5-1 with TRBJ1-5, with a possible D match to TRBD1 (5 bases). Trimming removed 3 bases from V and 9 bases from J, with 10 bases in between. The CDR3 totals 12 residues. Germline V gene data show CDR1 as SGHRS and CDR2 as YFSETQ. DNA for the CDR3: TGCGCCAGCAGCTGGGACGGGGGGCCCCAGCATTTT. It codes for CASSWDGGPQHF.

The chain has TRBV19 and TRBJ1-5, with a weak D call TRBD1 (6 bases). Germline V lookup: CDR1 LNHDA, CDR2 SQIVND (reference sequence). The CDR3 has 15 amino acids. The ends were cut back, 2 bases at V and 5 bases at J, with 13 bases in the middle. The CDR3 bases are TGTGCCAGTAGTATATCAGGGGCTACTTATCAGCCCCAGCATTTT. It codes for CASSISGATYQPQHF.

This clone has more than one count but fewer than ten. The chain couples TRBV4-2 to TRBJ1-5, with D hard to call. The CDR3 extends over 15 amino acids. Germline V CDR1 and CDR2: LGHNA, YNFKEQ. Trimming removed 0 bases from V and 6 bases from J, with 12 bases in between. The CDR3 sequence: CASSQDGQETQPQHF. The CDR3 nucleotides are TGTGCCAGCAGCCAAGATGGGCAGGAAACTCAGCCCCAGCATTTT.

J is TRBJ2-3 and V is TRBV19; unclear D gene. V lost 6 bases and J lost 0, with 10 bases in between. Germline loops: CDR1 LNHDA, CDR2 SQIVND (reference sequence). This CDR3 region has 14 residues. CDR3 sequence reads: CASSPGRSTDTQYF. The DNA for the CDR3 is TGTGCCAGTAGCCCCGGCAGAAGCACAGATACGCAGTATTTT.

V and J are TRBV5-6 and TRBJ2-7; no clear D gene. Per the germline V gene, CDR1 is SGHDT and CDR2 is YYEEEE. V dropped 8 bases and J dropped 3 bases, with 12 bases sitting between them. The CDR3 extends over 12 amino acids. In DNA, the CDR3 is TGTGCCAGGGATTCTAAGATCTACGAGCAGTACTTC. Protein product: CARDSKIYEQYF. Using reference TRBV5-6 and TRBJ2-7 for the parts outside the CDR3, the full variable domain is DAGVTQSPTHLIKTRGQQVTLRCSPKSGHDTVSWYQQALGQGPQFIFQYYEEEERQRGNFPDRFSGHQFPNYSSELNVNALLLGDSALYLCARDSKIYEQYFGPGTRLTVT.

This chain links TRBV5-4 with TRBJ2-1; D is unresolved. The CDR3 is 12 residues long. Germline V gene sequence: CDR1 SGHNT, CDR2 YYREEE (reference sequence). Trimming shortened V by 4 bases and J by 7 bases, and 9 bases separated the two germline ends. The CDR3 reads CASSVLTNEQFF. Here the CDR3 DNA reads TGTGCCAGCAGCGTTTTGACTAATGAGCAGTTCTTC.

CDR3 DNA: TGCGCCAGCAGCTTGGCCTCAGGGAATCAGCCCCAGCATTTT. This gives the protein CASSLASGNQPQHF. The chain employs TRBV5-1 and TRBJ1-5; TRBD1 is a possible D gene (5 bases). Deletions cut 0 bases from V and 4 bases from J, with 8 bases between. Germline V gene data show CDR1 as SGHRS and CDR2 as YFSETQ. This CDR3 comprises 14 residues.

V usage is TRBV28 and J usage is TRBJ2-4; D is tentatively TRBD1 or TRBD2 (5 bases each). The V end lost 3 bases, the J end lost 7 bases, and 13 bases lay between the germline ends. Germline lookup yields CDR1 MDHEN and CDR2 SYDVKM. The CDR3 is made up of 14 amino acids. The CDR3 sequence is CASSLQLGVNIQYF. CDR3 DNA sequence: TGTGCCAGCAGTTTGCAACTAGGGGTGAACATTCAGTACTTC. Based on the CDR3 plus reference TRBV28 and TRBJ2-4, the full variable domain is DVKVTQSSRYLVKRTGEKVFLECVQDMDHENMFWYRQDPGLGLRLIYFSYDVKMKEKGDIPEGYSVSREKKERFSLILESASTNQTSMYLCASSLQLGVNIQYFGAGTRLSVL.

V usage is TRBV10-3 and J usage is TRBJ1-2; D ambiguous. The CDR3 contains 16 residues. CDR1 is ENHRY and CDR2 is SYGVKD in the germline V gene. V shed 3 bases and J shed 8 bases, with 22 bases lying between them. The CDR3 DNA reads as TGTGCCATCAGTGATTCGAACACGGGGTCGGGGATGGGCTACACCTTC. Translation gives CAISDSNTGSGMGYTF.

J is TRBJ1-1 and V is TRBV28; possibly TRBD1 for D (6 bases). V gave up 8 bases and J gave up 1 base, with 14 bases separating them. This CDR3 is 14 amino acids long. Germline V gene lookup returns CDR1 MDHEN and CDR2 SYDVKM. CDR3 loop: CASLNSDRNTEAFF. In nucleotides, the CDR3 is TGTGCCAGCCTCAACTCGGACAGGAACACTGAAGCTTTCTTT. Full variable domain (missing parts from reference TRBV28 and TRBJ1-1): DVKVTQSSRYLVKRTGEKVFLECVQDMDHENMFWYRQDPGLGLRLIYFSYDVKMKEKGDIPEGYSVSREKKERFSLILESASTNQTSMYLCASLNSDRNTEAFFGQGTRLTVV.

This chain uses TRBV2 with TRBJ2-5; 9 positions agree with TRBD1. CDR3 length: 14 amino acids. Germline CDR1 reads SNHLY; CDR2 reads FYNNEI. J was trimmed by 5 bases and V by 6 bases; bases with no gene match: 7. The CDR3 loop reads CASSVQGARETQYF. CDR3 coding DNA: TGTGCCAGCAGCGTACAGGGGGCCAGGGAGACCCAGTACTTC.

This clone showed up just a few times. The CDR3 region is CATSLPGQGSIKELFF. As DNA, the CDR3 is TGTGCCACCAGCTTACCGGGACAGGGGAGCATTAAGGAACTGTTTTTT. The J gene is TRBJ1-4, the V gene TRBV15; TRBD1 matches 10 bases. The CDR3 sequence is 16 residues long. Per the germline V gene, CDR1 is LNHNV and CDR2 is YYDKDF (reference sequence). V lost 5 bases and J lost 12; bases outside the gene matches: 15.

The sample holds a few counts of this clone. V gene TRBV4-1 combines with J gene TRBJ1-2; D is possibly TRBD1 (6 bases). CDR1 MGHRA and CDR2 YSYEKL come from the germline V gene. CDR3 length: 15 residues. V was cut by 2 bases and J by 2 bases, with 12 bases left in between. CDR3 in amino acids: CASSQPPTGNYGYTF. DNA of the CDR3: TGCGCCAGCAGCCAACCACCTACAGGGAACTATGGCTACACCTTC.

The rearrangement joins TRBV18 to TRBJ1-1; D remains ambiguous. CDR3 size: 14 residues. CDR1 KGHSH and CDR2 LQKENI come from the germline V gene. V dropped 2 bases and J dropped 0 bases, with 7 bases sitting between them. CDR3 DNA: TGTGCCAGCTCACCATCAGACCTGAACACTGAAGCTTTCTTT. This sequence encodes CASSPSDLNTEAFF.

In its sample, this clone was seen a few times. The V call is TRBV2, the J call TRBJ2-7; D call uncertain. The CDR3 is made up of 11 amino acids. Trimming took off 5 bases at V and 4 bases at J, with 6 bases between the two ends. CDR1 SNHLY and CDR2 FYNNEI come from the germline V gene. The CDR3 loop reads CASSFHYEQYF. CDR3 coding DNA: TGTGCCAGCAGTTTCCATTACGAGCAGTACTTC.

The chain couples TRBV18 to TRBJ2-1; 8 bases fit TRBD2. Germline values: CDR1 KGHSH, CDR2 LQKENI. V dropped 3 bases and J dropped 5; count of bases not matched to a gene: 15. There are 18 residues in the CDR3. The CDR3 sequence: CASSPPNRRAGVHNEQFF. As DNA, the CDR3 is TGTGCCAGCTCACCGCCTAATCGTAGAGCGGGGGTACACAATGAGCAGTTCTTC.

The CDR3 protein is CASSLDDNEQFF. The CDR3 coding sequence is TGCGCCAGCAGCTTGGATGACAATGAGCAGTTCTTC. This chain uses TRBV5-1 with TRBJ2-1, with D unclear. CDR3 length: 12 residues. V was cut by 0 bases and J by 5 bases, with 3 bases left in between. CDR1 SGHRS and CDR2 YFSETQ come from the germline V gene.

This clone has just one count. The chain couples TRBV7-3 to TRBJ2-1; 11 bases are a match to TRBD2. V was pared by 5 bases and J by 5 bases, with 5 bases of the junction left unmatched. Germline loops: CDR1 SGHTA, CDR2 FQGTGA. This CDR3 is built from 15 residues. CDR3: CASSPGTSGNNEQFF. The CDR3 DNA reads as TGTGCCAGCAGCCCAGGGACTAGCGGCAACAATGAGCAGTTCTTC.

The chain couples TRBV9 to TRBJ1-4, with D possibly matching TRBD1 (6 bases). Germline-derived CDR1 and CDR2 are SGDLS and YYNGEE. Trimming removed 4 bases from V and 4 bases from J, with 11 bases in between. The CDR3 loop spans 14 amino acids. The CDR3 is CASSPRGLNEKLFF. The CDR3 region has the DNA TGTGCCAGCAGCCCCAGGGGCCTTAATGAAAAACTGTTTTTT.

The chain combines TRBV2 with TRBJ2-2; D unclear. Looked up from germline, CDR1 is SNHLY and CDR2 is FYNNEI. V dropped 5 bases and J dropped 7 bases, with 11 bases sitting between them. The CDR3 totals 13 residues. The CDR3 region is CASSFLVSGELFF. The CDR3 bases are TGTGCCAGCAGTTTTCTGGTCAGCGGGGAGCTGTTTTTT. Drawing the rest from reference TRBV2 and TRBJ2-2, the complete variable domain is EPEVTQTPSHQVTQMGQEVILRCVPISNHLYFYWYRQILGQKVEFLVSFYNNEISEKSEIFDDQFSVERPDGSNFTLKIRSTKLEDSAMYFCASSFLVSGELFFGEGSRLTVL.

This clone was seen more than once but under ten times. CDR3 nucleotide sequence: TGTGCCAGTAACTACAGGGGCTCCTACGAGCAGTACTTC. Translation: CASNYRGSYEQYF. The chain joins TRBV28 to TRBJ2-7, with TRBD1 matching 7 bases. The CDR3 sequence is 13 residues long. The J segment lost 0 bases and the V segment lost 9 bases, leaving 5 bases of the junction unmatched. Germline CDR1 reads MDHEN; CDR2 reads SYDVKM.